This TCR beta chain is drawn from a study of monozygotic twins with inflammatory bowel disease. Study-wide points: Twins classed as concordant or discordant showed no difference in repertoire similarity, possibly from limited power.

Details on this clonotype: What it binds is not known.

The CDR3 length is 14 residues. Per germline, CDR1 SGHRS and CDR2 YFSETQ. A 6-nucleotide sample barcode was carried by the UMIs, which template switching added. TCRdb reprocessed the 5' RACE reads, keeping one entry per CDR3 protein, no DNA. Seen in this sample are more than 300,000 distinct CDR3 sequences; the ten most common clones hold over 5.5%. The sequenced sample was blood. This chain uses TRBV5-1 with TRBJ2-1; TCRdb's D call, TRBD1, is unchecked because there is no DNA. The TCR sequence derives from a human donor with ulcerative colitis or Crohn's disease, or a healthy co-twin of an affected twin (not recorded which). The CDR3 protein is CASSHPGRGNEQFF.